These 9 T cell receptor beta chains were sequenced from one sample in a study of tumor-infiltrating lymphocytes in primary liver carcinoma. A primer in the constant region served to generate TCR beta cDNA from approximately 460 ng of total RNA. Libraries of TCR beta came from three nested multiplex PCR rounds with slightly modified ARM-PCR. A C-beta reverse primer and TRBV1-TRBV30 forward primers served in each of the first two PCR rounds, at roughly 10 cycles apiece. TCRdb used MiXCR to reprocess the multiplex PCR reads, holding one entry per CDR3 protein. The sample includes approximately 30,000 distinct CDR3 sequences, less than 75% of them seen just once. The study co-extracted DNA and RNA from 20-30 mg of unsorted bulk tissue. Sequencing was done on a sample of liver tumor tissue from sampling region 3. Subset here: tumor region T3, left-lateral pole. These receptors all stem from a woman aged 30 to 39 with primary liver carcinoma and hepatitis B virus infection.

In this sample, this clonotype turned up a few times. A much larger clone is a single base away; this may be a read error. J is TRBJ1-4 and V is TRBV5-1; D remains ambiguous. V was pared by 4 bases and J by 5 bases, with 9 bases between. Germline V lookup: CDR1 SGHRS, CDR2 YFSETQ. The CDR3 extends over 13 amino acids. The CDR3 sequence is CASSPEANEKLFF. For the CDR3, the DNA is TGCGCCAGCAGCCCGGAAGCGAATGAAAAACTGTTTTTT.

Points on this clonotype: As the CDR3 is not closed by the conserved phenylalanine or tryptophan, this likely results from a read error. CDR3 sequence (DNA): TGCGCCAGCAGTGTACTAGCGGGAGGGCCCTGTTCGAACACCGGGGAGCTGTTTTGT. The encoded protein is CASSVLAGGPCSNTGELFC. V and J are TRBV4-3 and TRBJ2-2, with 13 bases aligning to TRBD2. Germline V gives CDR1 LGHNA, CDR2 YSLEER. V gave up 6 bases and J gave up 0 bases; unmatched junction bases: 10. This CDR3 region has 19 residues.

The sample holds a few counts of this clonotype. The missing conserved phenylalanine or tryptophan at the end of this CDR3 makes a read error likely. The chain couples TRBV10-3 to TRBJ1-1; 7 bases are a match to TRBD1. From germline, CDR1 is ENHRY and CDR2 SYGVKD. V lost 0 bases and J lost 3; bases outside the gene matches: 4. The CDR3 runs 15 residues. The CDR3 loop is CAISESTGLDTEAFL. In DNA, the CDR3 is TGTGCCATCAGTGAGTCGACAGGGTTGGACACTGAAGCTTTCTTA.

As for this clonotype: The CDR3 does not close with the conserved phenylalanine or tryptophan, likely indicating a read error. The chain is built from TRBV29-1 and TRBJ2-7, with unresolved D. Germline V CDR1 and CDR2: SQVTM, ANQGSEA. The CDR3 loop spans 14 amino acids. V was clipped by 8 bases and J by 0 bases, with 17 bases between them. CDR3 protein: CSIQPIPSSYEQYS. CDR3 nucleotide sequence: TGCAGCATCCAACCAATCCCGAGCTCCTACGAGCAGTACTCC.

This clonotype was counted between two and nine times. The junction shows a germline mismatch at one end, possibly a read error. The V gene is TRBV12-3 or TRBV12-4, the J gene TRBJ2-7, with 9 bases identical to TRBD1. The CDR3 runs 13 residues. CDR3 in amino acids: CASSQIQGAAQYF. The DNA for the CDR3 is TGTGCAAGCAGCCAGATACAGGGGGCTGCTCAGTACTTC.

This clonotype was seen a handful of times. A junction end diverges from the germline sequence, so it may reflect a read error. V gene TRBV6-1 combines with J gene TRBJ2-1; TRBD2 agrees at 8 bases. The germline V gene encodes CDR1 MNHNS and CDR2 SASEGT. CDR3 length: 16 amino acids. CDR3 loop: CASTLRGSGGGDEHFF. The CDR3 bases are TGTGCCAGCACCCTCCGGGGCTCCGGGGGGGGCGATGAGCACTTCTTC.

About this clonotype itself: An end of the junction differs from the germline gene, which may be a read error. The chain has TRBV6-2 or TRBV6-3 and TRBJ1-5, with a weak D call TRBD1 (6 bases). Germline assignment: CDR1 MNHEY and CDR2 SVGEGT. This CDR3 region has 13 residues. For the CDR3, the DNA is TGTGCCAGCAGTTACCGGGACATTCAGTCCCAGCATTTC. Its translation: CASSYRDIQSQHF.

With regard to this clonotype: The junction departs from germline at one end; a sequencing error may be responsible. V is TRBV20-1 and J is TRBJ1-2, with D uncertain. The length of the CDR3 is 13 residues. From germline, CDR1 is DFQATT and CDR2 SNEGSKA (reference sequence). The DNA of the CDR3 is TGCAATGCTAGAGGACCGTCTAACAATGGCTACACCTTC. It yields the protein CNARGPSNNGYTF.

This clonotype has just one count. One end of the junction varies from germline; a read error may be responsible. The chain employs TRBV5-6 and TRBJ2-1, with no clear D. Germline V CDR1 and CDR2: SGHDT, YYEEEE. The CDR3 sequence is 13 residues long. Here the CDR3 DNA reads TGTGTCAGCAGCCCGCAGTGGTACAGTGGGCAGTTCTTC. This encodes CVSSPQWYSGQFF.